The T cell receptor beta chain described here comes from a study of OX40 agonist ivuxolimab in advanced cancers. TCRdb's copy holds only in-frame clones and misses some; the assay was immunoSEQ multiplex PCR. This table has about 86,000 clones, roughly 90% appearing once. The specimen comprised CD4+ or CD8+ T cells sorted from blood, sampled in a trial of the OX40 agonist ivuxolimab. This TCR derives from an adult with an advanced solid tumor such as melanoma, head and neck, liver or kidney cancer.

In nucleotides, the CDR3 is TGTGCCAGTAGTATAGGGGGGACAGGGCCCTACGAGCAGTACTTC. Translating gives CASSIGGTGPYEQYF. The V and J genes are TRBV19 and TRBJ2-7; 9 bases fit TRBD1. CDR3 length equals 15 residues. In germline, CDR1 is LNHDA, CDR2 SQIVND (reference sequence). V dropped 1 base and J dropped 2; count of bases not matched to a gene: 3.